What follows is one TCR beta chain and its context. Its antigen is not identified. These data originate in a study of cytomegalovirus exposure and HLA in healthy donors. Overall study findings and caveats: Later analysis identified a missense DCLRE1C variant that was linked to TCR beta V- and J-gene trimming.

This CDR3 comprises 13 residues. V was clipped by 6 bases and J by 7 bases; unmatched bases: 6. In germline, CDR1 is KGHSH, CDR2 LQKENI. Primers included in the PCR were 60 Vbeta and 13 Jbeta primers. Clones were read by immunoSEQ multiplex PCR, and TCRdb kept only the in-frame ones, dropping some. The sample lists some 85,000 clones, roughly 79% occurring once. The chain carries TRBV18 and TRBJ2-7; 10 positions agree with TRBD1. Sequenced input: PBMCs. This TCR came from a man aged 18 to 35 in good health and CMV-seropositive. The CDR3: CASSQTGGGEQYF. CDR3 coding DNA: TGTGCCAGCTCGCAGACAGGGGGCGGGGAGCAGTACTTC.